Listed here are 13 T cell receptor beta chains from one sample, sequenced in a study of T cells in localized non-small cell lung cancer. Here immunoSEQ multiplex PCR was the method, and the copy in TCRdb shows in-frame clones only, minus some. The top ten clones hold approximately 23% of a sample with 11,000 or so clones, under 90% of them seen once. The sample in question was peripheral blood, obtained before any cancer treatment. Receptors originate from a male donor at least 60 years old with stage I lung adenocarcinoma.

The V gene is TRBV28, the J gene TRBJ1-4; D gene unclear. V was cut by 6 bases and J by 0 bases, with 11 bases left in between. The CDR3 loop spans 15 amino acids. CDR1 MDHEN and CDR2 SYDVKM come from the germline V gene. CDR3 protein: CASSNAETTNEKLFF. The DNA of the CDR3 is TGTGCCAGCAGCAACGCGGAGACAACTAATGAAAAACTGTTTTTT.

This clone came up once. This chain joins TRBV19 and TRBJ1-4, with a tentative D call TRBD1 (5 bases). Germline V gene lookup returns CDR1 LNHDA and CDR2 SQIVND (reference sequence). Deletions cut 6 bases from V and 3 bases from J, with 11 bases between. This CDR3 has 14 amino acids. Here the CDR3 reads CASSGRGSNEKLFF. CDR3 in DNA: TGTGCCAGTAGCGGGAGGGGCTCTAATGAAAAACTGTTTTTT.

The gene calls are TRBV7-8 and TRBJ1-2; D is possibly TRBD1 (5 bases). The V gene's germline CDR1 is SGHVS and CDR2 FQNEAQ. The CDR3 loop spans 15 amino acids. Trimming stripped 0 bases from V and 4 bases from J, with 12 bases between. CDR3 loop: CASSLAPGQGYGYTF. In nucleotides, the CDR3 is TGTGCCAGCAGCTTAGCGCCAGGGCAGGGCTATGGCTACACCTTC.

V usage is TRBV7-2 and J usage is TRBJ1-5; a possible D gene is TRBD1 (5 bases). V dropped 5 bases and J dropped 12 bases, with 11 bases sitting between them. Germline CDR1 is SGHTA and CDR2 is FQGNSA. The CDR3 loop spans 11 amino acids. The CDR3 DNA follows: TGTGCCAGCAGCCAGGACACCCTCCAGCATTTT. Its protein product is CASSQDTLQHF.

V usage is TRBV23-1 and J usage is TRBJ1-1, with D possibly TRBD1 on 6 matching bases. TRBV23-1 belongs to the ORF category, with a function that is uncertain. CDR3 length equals 17 residues. Trimming shortened V by 2 bases and J by 0 bases, and 16 bases separated the two germline ends. CDR3 amino acids: CASSQPGQSSMNTEAFF. The CDR3 DNA sequence: TGCGCCAGCAGTCAACCCGGACAGAGTTCTATGAACACTGAAGCTTTCTTT.

The chain combines TRBV7-9 with TRBJ2-4, with 9 bases that match TRBD1. V was clipped by 8 bases and J by 0 bases; unmatched bases: 5. CDR3 length equals 15 residues. Germline V gene sequence: CDR1 SEHNR, CDR2 FQNEAQ (reference sequence). The CDR3 coding sequence is TGTGCCAGCGGCACAGGGGGCGAAGCCAAAAACATTCAGTACTTC. Its protein is CASGTGGEAKNIQYF.

The V and J genes are TRBV7-3 and TRBJ2-2; D tentatively reads TRBD1 or TRBD2 (5 bases each). The CDR3 is 14 amino acids. Trimming pared 6 bases from V and 2 bases from J, leaving 10 bases between. Germline V lookup: CDR1 SGHTA, CDR2 FQGTGA. The CDR3 sequence: CASRPGSNTGELFF. DNA of the CDR3: TGTGCCAGCAGACCAGGGAGTAACACCGGGGAGCTGTTTTTT.

The V and J genes are TRBV19 and TRBJ2-1; the D is unclear. The length of the CDR3 is 16 residues. Trimming took 0 bases from V and 0 from J, leaving 9 bases between them. The V gene's germline CDR1 is LNHDA and CDR2 SQIVND (reference sequence). CDR3: CASSIDEASSYNEQFF. The CDR3 nucleotides are TGTGCCAGTAGTATAGATGAGGCGAGCTCCTACAATGAGCAGTTCTTC.

J is TRBJ1-2 and V is TRBV19; D gene unclear. The CDR3 has 15 residues. Trimming pared 4 bases from V and 3 bases from J, leaving 15 bases between. The germline CDR1 and CDR2 sequences are LNHDA and SQIVND (reference sequence). The CDR3 sequence: CASSTDLIGYYGYTF. The CDR3 coding sequence is TGTGCCAGTAGTACAGACTTGATCGGTTACTATGGCTACACCTTC.

The rearrangement uses TRBV6-1 and TRBJ2-7, with D maybe TRBD2 (5 bases). This CDR3 comprises 15 residues. V was pared by 4 bases and J by 5 bases, with 18 bases between. CDR1 MNHNS and CDR2 SASEGT come from the germline V gene. CDR3 bases: TGTGCCAGCAGTGGAGCGAGGGTCAGAAGTCACGAGCAGTACTTC. Protein: CASSGARVRSHEQYF.

This rearrangement joins TRBV6-5 to TRBJ2-5, with D possibly being TRBD2 (7 bases). Trimming shortened V by 6 bases and J by 1 base, and 12 bases separated the two germline ends. The V gene's germline CDR1 is MNHEY and CDR2 SVGAGI. The CDR3 runs to 14 residues. The CDR3 sequence is CASSFGGAQETQYF. CDR3 in DNA: TGTGCCAGCAGCTTTGGGGGGGCCCAAGAGACCCAGTACTTC.

The chain couples TRBV28 to TRBJ2-1; 12 bases line up with TRBD2. Per germline, CDR1 MDHEN and CDR2 SYDVKM. The CDR3 sequence is 15 residues long. Losses at the gene ends were 4 bases for V and 9 bases for J; bases not matched to a gene: 7. In DNA form, the CDR3 reads TGTGCCAGCAGTTCGGCTAGCGGGGGGGCAGGTGAGCAGTTCTTC. Translated, it gives CASSSASGGAGEQFF.

CDR3 nucleotides: TGTGCCAGCCATCCGGGACAGTATGAAGAGACCCAGTACTTC. Its protein product is CASHPGQYEETQYF. V gene TRBV27 combines with J gene TRBJ2-5; 7 bases align to TRBD1. The germline V gene has CDR1 MNHEY and CDR2 SMNVEV (reference sequence). V gave up 8 bases and J gave up 3 bases; unmatched junction bases: 9. The CDR3 runs 14 residues.